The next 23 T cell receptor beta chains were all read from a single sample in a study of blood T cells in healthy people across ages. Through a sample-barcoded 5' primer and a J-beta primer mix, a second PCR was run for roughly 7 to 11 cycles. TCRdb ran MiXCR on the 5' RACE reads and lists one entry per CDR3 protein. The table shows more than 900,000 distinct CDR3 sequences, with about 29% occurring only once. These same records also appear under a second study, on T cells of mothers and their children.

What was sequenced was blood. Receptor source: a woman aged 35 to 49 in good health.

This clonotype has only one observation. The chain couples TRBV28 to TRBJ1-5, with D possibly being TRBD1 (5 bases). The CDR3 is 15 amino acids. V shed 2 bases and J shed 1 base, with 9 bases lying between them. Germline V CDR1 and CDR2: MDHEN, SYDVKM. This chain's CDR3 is CASSLRGVSNQPQHF. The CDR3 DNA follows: TGTGCCAGCAGTTTAAGAGGGGTAAGCAATCAGCCCCAGCATTTT.

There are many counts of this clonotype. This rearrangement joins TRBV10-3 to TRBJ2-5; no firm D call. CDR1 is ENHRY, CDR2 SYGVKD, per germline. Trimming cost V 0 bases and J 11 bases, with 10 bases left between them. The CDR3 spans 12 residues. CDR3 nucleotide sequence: TGTGCCATCAGTGAGTCGGTGAAGAAACAGTACTTC. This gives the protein CAISESVKKQYF.

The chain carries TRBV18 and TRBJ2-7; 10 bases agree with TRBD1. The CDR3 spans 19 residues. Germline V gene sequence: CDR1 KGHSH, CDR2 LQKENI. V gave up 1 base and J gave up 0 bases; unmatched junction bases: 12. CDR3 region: CASSPRVPGQGPSSYEQYF. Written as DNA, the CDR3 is TGTGCCAGCTCACCACGGGTCCCGGGACAGGGGCCCAGCTCCTACGAGCAGTACTTC. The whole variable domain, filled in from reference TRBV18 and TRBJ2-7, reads NAGVMQNPRHLVRRRGQEARLRCSPMKGHSHVYWYRQLPEEGLKFMVYLQKENIIDESGMPKERFSAEFPKEGPSILRIQQVVRGDSAAYFCASSPRVPGQGPSSYEQYFGPGTRLTVT.

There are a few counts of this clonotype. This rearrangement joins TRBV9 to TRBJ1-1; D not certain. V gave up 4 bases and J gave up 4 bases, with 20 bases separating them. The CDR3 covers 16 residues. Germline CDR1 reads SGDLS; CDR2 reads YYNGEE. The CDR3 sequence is CASSPRPGRIGTEAFF. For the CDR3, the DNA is TGTGCCAGCAGCCCGAGACCGGGCCGAATTGGCACTGAAGCTTTCTTT.

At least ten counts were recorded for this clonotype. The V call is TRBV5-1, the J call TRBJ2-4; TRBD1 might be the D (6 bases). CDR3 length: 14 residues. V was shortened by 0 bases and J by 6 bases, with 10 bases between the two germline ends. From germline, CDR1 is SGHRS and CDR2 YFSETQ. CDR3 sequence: CASSLGAGVNIQYF. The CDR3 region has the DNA TGCGCCAGCAGCTTGGGTGCAGGGGTAAACATTCAGTACTTC.

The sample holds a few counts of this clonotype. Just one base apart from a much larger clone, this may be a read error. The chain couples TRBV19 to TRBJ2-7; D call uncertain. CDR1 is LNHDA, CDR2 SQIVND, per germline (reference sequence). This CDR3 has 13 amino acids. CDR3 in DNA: TGTGCCAGGAGTACAAGGAGCTCCTACGAGCAGTACTTC. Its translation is CARSTRSSYEQYF.

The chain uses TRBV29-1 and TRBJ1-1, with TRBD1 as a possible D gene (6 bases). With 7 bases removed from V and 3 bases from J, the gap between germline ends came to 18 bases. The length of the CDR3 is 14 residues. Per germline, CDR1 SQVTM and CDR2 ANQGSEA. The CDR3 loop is CSGATGPGDTEAFF. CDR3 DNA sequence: TGCAGCGGTGCGACAGGCCCTGGGGACACTGAAGCTTTCTTT.

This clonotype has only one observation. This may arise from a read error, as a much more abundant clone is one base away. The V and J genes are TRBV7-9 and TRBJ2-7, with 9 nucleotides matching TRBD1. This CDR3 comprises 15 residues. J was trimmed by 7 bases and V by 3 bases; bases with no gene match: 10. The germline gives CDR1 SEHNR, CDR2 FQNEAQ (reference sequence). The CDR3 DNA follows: TGTGCCAGCAGCTTTCACGAGACAGGGGGTAGGGAGCAGTACTTC. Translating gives CASSFHETGGREQYF.

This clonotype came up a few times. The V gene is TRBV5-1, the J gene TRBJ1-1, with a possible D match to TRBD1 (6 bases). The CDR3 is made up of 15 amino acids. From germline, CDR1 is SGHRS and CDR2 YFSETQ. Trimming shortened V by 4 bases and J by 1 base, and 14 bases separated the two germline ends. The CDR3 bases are TGCGCCAGCAGCCAGACCGGGACACAGAACACTGAAGCTTTCTTT. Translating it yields CASSQTGTQNTEAFF.

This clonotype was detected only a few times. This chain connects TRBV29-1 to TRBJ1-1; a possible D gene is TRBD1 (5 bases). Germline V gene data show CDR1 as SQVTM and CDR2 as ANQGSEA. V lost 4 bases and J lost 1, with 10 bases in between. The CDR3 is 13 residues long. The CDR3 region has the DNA TGCAGCGTTGGGGAAGGGACGAACACTGAAGCTTTCTTT. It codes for CSVGEGTNTEAFF.

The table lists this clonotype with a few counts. The DNA for the CDR3 is TGTGCCAGCAGTCCGGCGGGACAGGAAGCTTTCTTT. The encoded protein is CASSPAGQEAFF. The chain links TRBV28 to TRBJ1-1, with 7 bases lining up with TRBD1. Germline V gives CDR1 MDHEN, CDR2 SYDVKM. The CDR3 loop spans 12 amino acids. The V segment lost 5 bases and the J segment 8 bases; nucleotides outside the gene matches: 5.

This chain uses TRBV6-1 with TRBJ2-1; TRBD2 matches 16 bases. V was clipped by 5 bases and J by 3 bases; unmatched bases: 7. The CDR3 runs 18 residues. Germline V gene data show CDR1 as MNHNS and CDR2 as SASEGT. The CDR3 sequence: CASSPGTSGGDDYNEQFF. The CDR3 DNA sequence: TGTGCCAGCAGTCCCGGGACTAGCGGGGGGGATGACTACAATGAGCAGTTCTTC.

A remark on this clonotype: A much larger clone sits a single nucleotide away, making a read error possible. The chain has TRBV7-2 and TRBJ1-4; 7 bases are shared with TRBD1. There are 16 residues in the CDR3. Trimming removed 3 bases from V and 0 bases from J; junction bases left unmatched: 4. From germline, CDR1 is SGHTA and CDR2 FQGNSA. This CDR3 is CASSLRQGTTNEKLFF. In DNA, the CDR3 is TGTGCCAGCAGCTTGAGACAGGGTACAACTAATGAAAAACTGTTTTTT.

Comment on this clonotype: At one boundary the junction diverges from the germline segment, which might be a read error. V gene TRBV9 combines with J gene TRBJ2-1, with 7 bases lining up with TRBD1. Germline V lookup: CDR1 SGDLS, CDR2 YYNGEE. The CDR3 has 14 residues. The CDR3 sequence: CASSQGQPYNERFF. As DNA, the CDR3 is TGTGCCAGCAGCCAGGGACAGCCCTACAATGAGCGGTTCTTC.

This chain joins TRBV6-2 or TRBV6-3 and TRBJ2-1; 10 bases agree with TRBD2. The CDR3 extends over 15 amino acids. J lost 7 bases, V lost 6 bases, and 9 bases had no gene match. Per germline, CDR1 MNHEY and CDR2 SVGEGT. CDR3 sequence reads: CASSAQAGGHNEQFF. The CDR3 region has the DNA TGTGCCAGCAGCGCCCAAGCGGGGGGGCATAATGAGCAGTTCTTC.

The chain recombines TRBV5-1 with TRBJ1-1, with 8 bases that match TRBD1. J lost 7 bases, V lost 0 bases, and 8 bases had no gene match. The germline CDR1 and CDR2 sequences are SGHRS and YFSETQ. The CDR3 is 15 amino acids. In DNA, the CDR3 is TGCGCCAGCAGCTTGGTAACAGGGGGAACTGATGAAGCTTTCTTT. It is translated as CASSLVTGGTDEAFF.

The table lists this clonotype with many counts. The CDR3 DNA follows: TGTGCCATCAGTGAAGGACAGGATGACTACGAGCAGTACTTC. Amino acid sequence: CAISEGQDDYEQYF. The chain combines TRBV10-3 with TRBJ2-7; 7 bases agree with TRBD1. Germline CDR1 and CDR2: ENHRY and SYGVKD. The CDR3 totals 14 residues. With 3 bases clipped from V and 3 bases from J, the junction kept 5 bases outside the gene matches.

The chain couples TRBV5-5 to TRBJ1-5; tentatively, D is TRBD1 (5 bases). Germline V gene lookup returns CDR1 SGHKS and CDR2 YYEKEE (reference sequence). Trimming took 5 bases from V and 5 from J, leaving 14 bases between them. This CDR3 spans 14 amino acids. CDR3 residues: CASRRGTDDQPQHF. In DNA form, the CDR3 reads TGTGCCAGCAGAAGAGGGACGGACGATCAGCCCCAGCATTTT. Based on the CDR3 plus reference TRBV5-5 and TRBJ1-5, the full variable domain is DAGVTQSPTHLIKTRGQQVTLRCSPISGHKSVSWYQQVLGQGPQFIFQYYEKEERGRGNFPDRFSARQFPNYSSELNVNALLLGDSALYLCASRRGTDDQPQHFGDGTRLSIL.

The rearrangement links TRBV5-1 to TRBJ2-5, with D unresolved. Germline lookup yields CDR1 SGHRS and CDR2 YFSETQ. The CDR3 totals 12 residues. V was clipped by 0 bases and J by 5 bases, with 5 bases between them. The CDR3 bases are TGCGCCAGCAGCTTGGCCTGGGAGACCCAGTACTTC. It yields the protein CASSLAWETQYF.

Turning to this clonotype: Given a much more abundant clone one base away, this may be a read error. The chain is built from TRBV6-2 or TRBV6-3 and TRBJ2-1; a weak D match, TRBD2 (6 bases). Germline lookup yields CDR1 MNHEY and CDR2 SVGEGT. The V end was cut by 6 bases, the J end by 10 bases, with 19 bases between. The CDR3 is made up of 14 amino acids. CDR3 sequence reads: CASRGLEYSYEQFF. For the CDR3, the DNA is TGTGCCAGCAGGGGACTCGAATATTCCTACGAGCAGTTCTTC.

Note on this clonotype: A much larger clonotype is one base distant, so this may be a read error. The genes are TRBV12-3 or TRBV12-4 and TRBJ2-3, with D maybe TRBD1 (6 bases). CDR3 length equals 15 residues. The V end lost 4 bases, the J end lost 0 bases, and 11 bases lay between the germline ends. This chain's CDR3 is CASSSGGNSTDTQYF. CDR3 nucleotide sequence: TGTGCCAGCAGTTCTGGGGGCAATAGCACAGATACGCAGTATTTT.

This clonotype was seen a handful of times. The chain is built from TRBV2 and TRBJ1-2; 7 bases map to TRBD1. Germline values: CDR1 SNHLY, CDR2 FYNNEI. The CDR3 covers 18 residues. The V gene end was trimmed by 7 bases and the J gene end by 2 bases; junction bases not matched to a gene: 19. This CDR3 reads CASIRLRRMGQSNYGYTF. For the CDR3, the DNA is TGTGCCAGCATTCGTTTGCGGCGAATGGGACAGTCAAACTATGGCTACACCTTC.

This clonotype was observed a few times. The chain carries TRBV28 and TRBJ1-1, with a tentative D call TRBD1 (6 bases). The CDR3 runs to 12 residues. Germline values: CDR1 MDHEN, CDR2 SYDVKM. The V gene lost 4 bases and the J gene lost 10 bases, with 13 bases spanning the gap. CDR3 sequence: CASSSLQGLAFF. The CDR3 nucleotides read TGTGCCAGCAGTTCTCTACAGGGTTTAGCTTTCTTT.